These 2 T cell receptor beta chains share one sample of origin, sequenced in a study of blood T cell repertoires in COVID-19. Using immunoSEQ multiplex PCR, the repertoire was profiled, and TCRdb retains in-frame clones only, with some absent. The table lists around 130,000 clones, approximately 87% of them singletons. The sequencing sample was made of peripheral blood. The receptor source for this set is a man in his 70s with active COVID-19.

The rearrangement uses TRBV7-9 and TRBJ2-7; TRBD2 is a possible D gene (6 bases). The CDR3 is 16 residues long. Between the trimmed V and J ends, which lost 2 bases and 4 bases, there was a span of 18 bases. Germline loops: CDR1 SEHNR, CDR2 FQNEAQ (reference sequence). The CDR3 DNA is TGTGCCAGCAGCTTATTGCCCCCCAGGGAGGAGTACGAGCAGTACTTC. Translated, it gives CASSLLPPREEYEQYF.

This clone has just a few counts. The V call is TRBV5-6, the J call TRBJ1-1; D gene uncertain. The CDR3 covers 13 residues. V shed 4 bases and J shed 7 bases, with 14 bases lying between them. Germline CDR1 and CDR2: SGHDT and YYEEEE. The CDR3 loop is CASSSRLFVEAFF. The CDR3 DNA reads as TGTGCCAGCAGCAGCAGGCTGTTTGTTGAAGCTTTCTTT. The full variable domain, with the rest looked up from reference TRBV5-6 and TRBJ1-1, is DAGVTQSPTHLIKTRGQQVTLRCSPKSGHDTVSWYQQALGQGPQFIFQYYEEEERQRGNFPDRFSGHQFPNYSSELNVNALLLGDSALYLCASSSRLFVEAFFGQGTRLTVV.